These T cell receptor beta chains were read from a single sample in a study of PD-1 blockade in classical Hodgkin lymphoma. TCRdb's copy holds only in-frame clones and misses some; the assay was immunoSEQ multiplex PCR. This sample carries around 50,000 clones, roughly 90% of them seen once, and the ten largest clones take 14%. This sample comprised peripheral blood mononuclear cells (PBMCs), obtained before the fourth cycle of nivolumab. Receptors were obtained from a human donor with classical Hodgkin lymphoma. Each CDR3 is given with its conserved first and last residue. A D gene is named only where the DNA matches it firmly. Not all rows give a size; the values are once, few, many and, for expanded clones, a class.

.,TRBJ1-5,.,TRBV9,TGTGCCAGCAGCGTAGCTGGGCAGTCAAGTCAGCCCCAGCATTTT,CASSVAGQSSQPQHF
.,TRBJ1-5,TRBD1,TRBV19,TGTGCCAGTAGTATGGAAGGATGGTTGGGACAGCAAAATCAGCCCCAGCATTTT,CASSMEGWLGQQNQPQHF
.,TRBJ2-5,TRBD2,TRBV27,TGTGCCAGCAGTTTGGAGGGGAGGGAGGAGACCCAGTACTTC,CASSLEGREETQYF
.,TRBJ1-2,.,TRBV4-1,TGCGCCAGCAGCCAAGACCCGGGGGCCGGCTATGGCTACACCTTC,CASSQDPGAGYGYTF
few,TRBJ1-3,.,TRBV5-1,TGCGCCAGCAGCTTCCAACAGACTGGAAACACCATATATTTT,CASSFQQTGNTIYF
once,TRBJ1-4,.,TRBV9,TGTGCCAGCAGCGTAGCTCCTGGGCAACTGTTTTTT,CASSVAPGQLFF
.,TRBJ2-7,TRBD1,TRBV27,TGTGCCAGCAGTTTATTCCAGGGGGCTCCTCACGAGCAGTACTTC,CASSLFQGAPHEQYF
.,TRBJ2-7,.,TRBV14,TGTGCCAGCAGCCAAGGACTCACCTACGAGCAGTACTTC,CASSQGLTYEQYF
.,TRBJ1-4,.,TRBV2,TGTGCCAGCAATCGGGACGGCGCAACTAATGAAAAACTGTTTTTT,CASNRDGATNEKLFF
.,TRBJ2-7,.,TRBV9,TGTGCCAGCAGCGTAGGCCTGGGCCTTCGAGGCGAGCAGTACTTC,CASSVGLGLRGEQYF
.,TRBJ2-3,TRBD2,TRBV7-3,TGTGCCAGCAGCCCGCGACTAGCGGCGAGCACAGATACGCAGTATTTT,CASSPRLAASTDTQYF
.,TRBJ1-1,.,TRBV18,TGTGCCAGCTCACCACAAACGGGGATGAACACTGAAGCTTTCTTT,CASSPQTGMNTEAFF
.,TRBJ2-1,.,TRBV5-8,TGTGCCAGCAGCGCCAACTCGAGGTCCTACAATGAGCAGTTCTTC,CASSANSRSYNEQFF
.,TRBJ2-5,TRBD2,TRBV7-3,TGTGCCAGCAGTCGAAGGACAGCGGGAGAGGGGGAGACCCAGTACTTC,CASSRRTAGEGETQYF
.,TRBJ1-2,.,TRBV5-4,TGTGCCAGCAGCCGTGGGGGGGACTATGGCTACACCTTC,CASSRGGDYGYTF
.,TRBJ2-3,TRBD2,TRBV7-2,TGTGCCAGCAGCTTATGGGGACTAGCGGGAGTGGTAGATACGCAGTATTTT,CASSLWGLAGVVDTQYF
.,TRBJ2-1,.,TRBV28,TGTGCCAGCAATACAGGGGGGGGCAATGAGCAGTTCTTC,CASNTGGGNEQFF
.,TRBJ2-2,TRBD1,TRBV5-4,TGTGCCAGCAGCTTACGGACAGGGGGGAACACCGGGGAGCTGTTTTTT,CASSLRTGGNTGELFF
.,TRBJ2-7,.,TRBV21-1,TGTGCCAGCAGCTCACTCGGGGCGACCAGCTCCTACGAGCAGTACTTC,CASSSLGATSSYEQYF
.,TRBJ1-3,.,TRBV30,TGTGCCTGGAGTGCTGACCAGAAGGGCTCTGGAAACACCATATATTTT,CAWSADQKGSGNTIYF
.,TRBJ1-1,.,TRBV29-1,TGCGGCGTCCTCCTGGGAGAGTTAGCTTTCTTT,CGVLLGELAFF
.,TRBJ2-5,.,TRBV6-1,TGTGCCAGCAGTGACGGCTGGTTCCAAGAGACCCAGTACTTC,CASSDGWFQETQYF
few,TRBJ1-1,.,TRBV6-1,TGTGCCAGCAGGAAAGGGGGGACGAACACTGAAGCTTTCTTT,CASRKGGTNTEAFF
.,TRBJ2-5,TRBD2,TRBV5-6,TGTGCCAGCAGCTTGGCGGGGGGAGAGACCCAGTACTTC,CASSLAGGETQYF
.,TRBJ1-2,.,TRBV6-6,TGTGCCAGCAGGATAGACAGTAGCTATGGCTACACCTTC,CASRIDSSYGYTF
.,TRBJ1-1,TRBD1,TRBV18,TGTGCCAGCTCGCCTGACAGGGGGGCTGAAGCTTTCTTT,CASSPDRGAEAFF
.,TRBJ1-4,TRBD1,TRBV5-1,TGCGCCAGCAGCTTGGAGGACAGGGGTAATGAAAAACTGTTTTTT,CASSLEDRGNEKLFF
.,TRBJ2-5,.,TRBV7-9,TGTGCCAGCAGCCCTGGGGCAGATGAGACCCAGTACTTC,CASSPGADETQYF
.,TRBJ2-1,TRBD2,TRBV25-1,TGTGCCAGCAGTGGGACTAGCGTCAATGAGCAGTTCTTC,CASSGTSVNEQFF
.,TRBJ2-2,.,TRBV12-5,TGTGCTAGTGGTTTGGTACTAAAGGGCTGGACCTCCACTGTACGGGGGAACACCGGGGAGCTGTTTTTT,CASGLVLKGWTSTVRGNTGELFF
.,TRBJ2-7,.,TRBV10-2,TGCGCCAGCTCGGTCTCTCACCCGGAGGACGAGCAGTACTTC,CASSVSHPEDEQYF
.,TRBJ2-1,TRBD2,TRBV7-9,TGTGCCAGCAGCTTAGCGCTGGCGGGAGTCTACAATGAGCAGTTCTTC,CASSLALAGVYNEQFF
.,TRBJ2-2,.,TRBV12-2,TGTGCAAGTCGCTTCGCCTCTTGGGCTTCCGGGGAGCTGTTTTTT,CASRFASWASGELFF
.,TRBJ1-1,.,TRBV5-1,TGCGCCAGCAGCCCGAGCGGACAGCTCTTCCTTGAAGCTTTCTTT,CASSPSGQLFLEAFF
.,TRBJ1-3,.,TRBV10-1,TGCGCCAGCAGTGTCGGAAACACCATATATTTT,CASSVGNTIYF
.,TRBJ1-1,.,TRBV30,TGTGCCTGGAAACGGATGAACACTGAAGCTTTCTTT,CAWKRMNTEAFF
.,TRBJ1-1,.,TRBV6-1,TGTGCCAGCAGTGAAGTCGCAGGGAATACTGAAGCTTTCTTT,CASSEVAGNTEAFF
.,TRBJ2-1,.,TRBV20-1,TGCAGTGCCCCTAGCGCCAATGAGCAGTTCTTC,CSAPSANEQFF
once,TRBJ2-6,TRBD2,TRBV7-9,TGTGCCAGCAGCTGGGGGGGCTCTGGGGCCAACGTCCTGACTTTC,CASSWGGSGANVLTF
.,TRBJ2-2,.,TRBV9,TGTGCCAGCAGCGCACCGGGACAGAACACCGGGGAGCTGTTTTTT,CASSAPGQNTGELFF
.,TRBJ2-5,TRBD1,TRBV29-1,TGCAGCGCATACAGGGGAAGTCGGGAGACCCAGTACTTC,CSAYRGSRETQYF
.,TRBJ1-2,.,TRBV7-9,TGTGCCAGCAGCCCCCACGAGGCCGGTAGCTACACCTTC,CASSPHEAGSYTF
.,TRBJ2-7,.,TRBV5-1,TGCGCCAGCGGGACCGAACGGGACTCAATCCTCTCCTACGAGCAGTACTTC,CASGTERDSILSYEQYF
.,TRBJ2-1,.,TRBV7-8,TGTGCCAGCAGCTTAGAGGGGGGGAATGAGCAGTTCTTC,CASSLEGGNEQFF
.,TRBJ1-5,.,TRBV19,TGTGCGACGTGGGGGCCAGGGGCTCAGCCCCAGCATTTT,CATWGPGAQPQHF
.,TRBJ1-2,TRBD1,TRBV2,TGTGCCAGCAGCCAAGGACAGGGGGCTATCTATGGCTACACCTTC,CASSQGQGAIYGYTF
.,TRBJ2-5,.,TRBV5-1,TGCGCCAGCAGCCCCTCCCAAGAGACCCAGTACTTC,CASSPSQETQYF
.,TRBJ2-3,TRBD1,TRBV4-1,TGCGCCAGCAGCCAACCCCGGGACAGGGGGTTCACAGATACGCAGTATTTT,CASSQPRDRGFTDTQYF
.,TRBJ1-4,.,TRBV5-4,TGTGCCAGCAGTTTGGGGACCCTAAAGGGTGAAAAACTGTTTTTT,CASSLGTLKGEKLFF
.,TRBJ2-7,.,TRBV5-6,TGTGCCAGCAGCACGTTATCGGGTCACTACGAGCAGTACTTC,CASSTLSGHYEQYF